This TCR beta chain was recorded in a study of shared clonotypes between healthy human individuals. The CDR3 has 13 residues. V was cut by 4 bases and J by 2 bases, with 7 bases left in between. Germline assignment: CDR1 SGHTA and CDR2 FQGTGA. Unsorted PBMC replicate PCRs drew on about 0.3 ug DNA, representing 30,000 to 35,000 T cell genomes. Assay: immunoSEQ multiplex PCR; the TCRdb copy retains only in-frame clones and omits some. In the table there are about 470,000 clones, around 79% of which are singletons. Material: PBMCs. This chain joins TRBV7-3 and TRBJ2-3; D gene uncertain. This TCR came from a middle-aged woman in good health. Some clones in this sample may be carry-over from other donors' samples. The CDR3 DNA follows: TGTGCCAGCAGCTCCGCAGTCACAGATACGCAGTATTTT. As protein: CASSSAVTDTQYF.